This TCR beta chain originates from a study of T cell responses to AZD1222 COVID-19 vaccine. This CDR3 has 19 amino acids. Trimming removed 2 bases from V and 6 bases from J; junction bases left unmatched: 19. Germline V lookup: CDR1 SGHTA, CDR2 FQGNSA. Produced via immunoSEQ multiplex PCR; TCRdb's table is partial and in-frame only. Among roughly 120,000 clones listed, around 87% were seen once. This TCR was sampled from an adult in good health. This specimen was peripheral blood, taken on day 0 of AZD1222 vaccination. This rearrangement joins TRBV7-2 to TRBJ1-1; 9 bases are a match to TRBD1. DNA of the CDR3: TGTGCCAGCAGCTTATTAACCGGGACAGGGAGTATTAGTAAGGCTGAAGCTTTCTTT. Residues: CASSLLTGTGSISKAEAFF.